The 3 T cell receptor beta chains given below trace back to one sample, sequenced in a study of blood T cell repertoires in COVID-19 (dated by TCRdb to 2018 to 2020). The library relied on the immunoSEQ multiplex PCR assay. Not all clones reach the TCRdb copy of this immuneACCESS table, which keeps in-frame sequences only. Checked studies attribute under half of the gap to unresolved V genes and leave the rest unexplained. The sample includes about 470,000 clones, with roughly 87% observed a single time. The ten most abundant clones make up around 0.64% of the sample. Input material: PBMCs or T cells enriched from blood (not recorded which). The receptors shown here come from a woman younger than 35 who had recovered from COVID-19.

This clone was picked up a small number of times. This rearrangement joins TRBV4-1 to TRBJ2-2; 9 bases agree with TRBD1. The CDR3 has 15 amino acids. Germline assignment: CDR1 MGHRA and CDR2 YSYEKL. With V trimmed by 4 bases and J by 0 bases, 0 bases remained unmatched. In nucleotides, the CDR3 is TGCGCCAGCAGCCGGACAGGGGCGAACACCGGGGAGCTGTTTTTT. Its translation: CASSRTGANTGELFF.

The rearrangement uses TRBV11-2 and TRBJ1-5; 9 nucleotides align to TRBD1. V lost 5 bases, J lost 5 bases, and 4 bases stayed unmatched. Germline values: CDR1 SGHAT, CDR2 FQNNGV. This CDR3 region has 14 residues. The CDR3 DNA follows: TGTGCCAGCAGCAGGACAGGGGCGGATCAGCCCCAGCATTTT. Residues: CASSRTGADQPQHF.

A single count supports this clone. J is TRBJ1-2 and V is TRBV2; D ambiguous. Germline loops: CDR1 SNHLY, CDR2 FYNNEI. Between the trimmed V and J ends, which lost 5 bases and 4 bases, there was a span of 11 bases. CDR3 size: 13 residues. The CDR3 sequence: CASSSDSPYGYTF. CDR3 nucleotide sequence: TGTGCCAGCAGTTCAGACTCTCCCTATGGCTACACCTTC. The full variable domain, rest sourced from reference TRBV2 and TRBJ1-2, is EPEVTQTPSHQVTQMGQEVILRCVPISNHLYFYWYRQILGQKVEFLVSFYNNEISEKSEIFDDQFSVERPDGSNFTLKIRSTKLEDSAMYFCASSSDSPYGYTFGSGTRLTVV.